This TCR beta chain appears in the sequencing data of a study of CD8 T cells in Susac syndrome. The multiple sclerosis control group was made up of treatment-naive patients with stable or active relapsing-remitting disease. After extraction with the RNeasy kit, about 0.45 to 1 ug of the RNA was reverse transcribed using random hexamers. One entry per CDR3 protein results from TCRdb running MiXCR on the immunoSEQ multiplex PCR reads. The data show 400,000 or so distinct CDR3 sequences, around 85% seen once. The TCR comes from a human donor with multiple sclerosis. The sample taken for sequencing was CD8+ T cells from PBMCs.

CDR3 sequence (DNA): TGTGCCAGCAGGCGACTACAGGGGGCAGGCGAAAAACTGTTTTTT. Amino acids: CASRRLQGAGEKLFF. V and J are TRBV2 and TRBJ1-4; 9 positions match TRBD1. In germline, CDR1 is SNHLY, CDR2 FYNNEI. The CDR3 is 15 residues long. The ends lost 6 bases at V and 8 bases at J; junction bases unmatched: 10. Filled out from reference TRBV2 and TRBJ1-4, the complete variable domain reads EPEVTQTPSHQVTQMGQEVILRCVPISNHLYFYWYRQILGQKVEFLVSFYNNEISEKSEIFDDQFSVERPDGSNFTLKIRSTKLEDSAMYFCASRRLQGAGEKLFFGSGTQLSVL.